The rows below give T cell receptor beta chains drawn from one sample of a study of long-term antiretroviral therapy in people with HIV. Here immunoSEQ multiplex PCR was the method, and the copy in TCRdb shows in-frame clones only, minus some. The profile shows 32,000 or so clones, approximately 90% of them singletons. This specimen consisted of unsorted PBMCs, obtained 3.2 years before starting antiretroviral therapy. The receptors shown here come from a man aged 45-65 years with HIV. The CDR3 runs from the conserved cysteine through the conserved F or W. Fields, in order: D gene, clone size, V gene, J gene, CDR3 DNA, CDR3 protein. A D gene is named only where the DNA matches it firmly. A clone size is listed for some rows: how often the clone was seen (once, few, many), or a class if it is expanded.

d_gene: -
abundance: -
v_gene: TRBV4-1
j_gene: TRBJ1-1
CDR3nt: TGCGCCAGCAGCAGCCGGGACGGCGATCCCCATGGGGCTTTCTTT
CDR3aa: CASSSRDGDPHGAFF

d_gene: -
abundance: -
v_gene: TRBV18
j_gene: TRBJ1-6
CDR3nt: TGTGCCAGCTCACCCTGGGGCGGTTCGAGCTCCTATAATTCACCCCTCCACTTT
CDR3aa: CASSPWGGSSSYNSPLHF

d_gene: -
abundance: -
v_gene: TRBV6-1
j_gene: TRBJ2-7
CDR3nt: TGTGCCAGCAGTTGGGAGACCCCGTTCTACGAGCAGTACTTC
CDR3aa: CASSWETPFYEQYF

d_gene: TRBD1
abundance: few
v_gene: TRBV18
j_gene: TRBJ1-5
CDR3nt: TGTGCCAGCTCGACGACAGGGAATCAGCCCCAGCATTTT
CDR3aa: CASSTTGNQPQHF

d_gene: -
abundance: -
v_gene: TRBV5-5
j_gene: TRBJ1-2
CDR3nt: TGTGCCAGCAGCTTGGCTTTTGGGGACCCCGAGTCAGACACCTTC
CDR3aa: CASSLAFGDPESDTF

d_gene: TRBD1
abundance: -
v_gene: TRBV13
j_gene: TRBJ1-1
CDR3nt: TGTGCCAGCAGCTTACGGACAGGGGGAGTAAACACTGAAGCTTTCTTT
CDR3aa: CASSLRTGGVNTEAFF

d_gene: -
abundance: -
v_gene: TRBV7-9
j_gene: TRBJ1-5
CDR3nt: TGTGCCAGCAGCATCGGACTGAATAGCAATCAGCCCCAGCATTTT
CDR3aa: CASSIGLNSNQPQHF

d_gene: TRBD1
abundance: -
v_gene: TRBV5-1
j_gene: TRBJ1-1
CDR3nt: TGCGCCAGCAGCACCGATGGACAGGGCCTATTGAACACTGAAGCTTTCTTT
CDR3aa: CASSTDGQGLLNTEAFF

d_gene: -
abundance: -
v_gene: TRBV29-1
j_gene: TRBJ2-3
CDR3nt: TGCAGCGTTGATAGGGGCCCCGGGACAGATACGCAGTATTTT
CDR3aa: CSVDRGPGTDTQYF

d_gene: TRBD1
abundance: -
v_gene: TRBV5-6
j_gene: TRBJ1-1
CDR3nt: TGTGCCAGCAGCTTGGGGCCGGACAGGCCGGGGGTGGAAGCTTTCTTT
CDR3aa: CASSLGPDRPGVEAFF

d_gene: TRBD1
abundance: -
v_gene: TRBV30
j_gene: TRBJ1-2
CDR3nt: TGTGCCTGGAGTGTACTTCAGAGTGCAGGGGGGAACACCTTC
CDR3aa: CAWSVLQSAGGNTF

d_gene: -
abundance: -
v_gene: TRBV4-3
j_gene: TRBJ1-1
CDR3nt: TGCGCCAGCAGCCAAGAGGGATATCGTGGGCAGGCTTTCTTT
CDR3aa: CASSQEGYRGQAFF

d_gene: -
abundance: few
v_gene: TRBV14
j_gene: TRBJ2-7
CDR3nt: TGTGCCAGCAGCCAAGTCCACTACGAGCAGTACTTC
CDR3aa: CASSQVHYEQYF

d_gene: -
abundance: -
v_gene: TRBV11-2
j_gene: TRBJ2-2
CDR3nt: TGTGCCAGCAGCCCCGATTTCGGGGAGCTGTTTTTT
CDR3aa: CASSPDFGELFF

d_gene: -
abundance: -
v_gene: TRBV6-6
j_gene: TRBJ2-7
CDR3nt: TGTGCCAGCAGTGGAACGCGGGACAGACCCTACGAGCAGTACTTC
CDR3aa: CASSGTRDRPYEQYF

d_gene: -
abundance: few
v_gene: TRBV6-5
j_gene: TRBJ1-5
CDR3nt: TGTGCCAGCAGCCTAAGGGGGTGGGATCAGCCCCAGCATTTT
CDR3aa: CASSLRGWDQPQHF

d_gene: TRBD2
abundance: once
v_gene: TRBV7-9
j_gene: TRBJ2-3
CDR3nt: TGTGCCAGCAGCTTAGGGGGGACTAGCGGGAGGCTGGATACGCAGTATTTT
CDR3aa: CASSLGGTSGRLDTQYF

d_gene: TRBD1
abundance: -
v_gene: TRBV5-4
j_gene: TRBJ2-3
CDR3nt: TGTGCCACCGACCTGGACAGGGGGTCGACAGATACGCAGTATTTT
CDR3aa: CATDLDRGSTDTQYF

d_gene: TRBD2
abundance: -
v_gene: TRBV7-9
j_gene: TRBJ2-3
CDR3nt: TGTGCCAGCAGCTTCCTCGCGGGAGGGCCGGATACGCAGTATTTT
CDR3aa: CASSFLAGGPDTQYF

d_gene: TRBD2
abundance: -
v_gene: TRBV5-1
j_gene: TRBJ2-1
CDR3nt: TGCGCCAGCAGCTTGGGTCTAGCGGGGTACAATGAGCAGTTCTTC
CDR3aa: CASSLGLAGYNEQFF

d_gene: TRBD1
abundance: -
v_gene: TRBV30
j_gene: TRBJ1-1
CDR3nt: TGTGCCTGGAGCTACAGGGGTAACACTGAAGCTTTCTTT
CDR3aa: CAWSYRGNTEAFF

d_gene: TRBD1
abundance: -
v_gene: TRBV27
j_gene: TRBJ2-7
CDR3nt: TGTGCCAGCTCCGTCCGGGACAGAAGCGACAGGTCCTACGAGCAGTACTTC
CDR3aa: CASSVRDRSDRSYEQYF

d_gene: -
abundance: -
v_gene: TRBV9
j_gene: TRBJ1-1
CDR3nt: TGTGCCAGCAGCCCGCGGACGGGAAACACTGAAGCTTTCTTT
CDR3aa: CASSPRTGNTEAFF

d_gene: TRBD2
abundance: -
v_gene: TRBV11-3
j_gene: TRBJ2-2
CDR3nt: TGTGCCAGCAGCTCGGGACTAGCGGGAAAAACCGGGGAGCTGTTTTTT
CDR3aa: CASSSGLAGKTGELFF

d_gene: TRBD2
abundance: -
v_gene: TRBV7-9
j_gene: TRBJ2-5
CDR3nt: TGTGCCAGCAGCCACCCGGGACTAGCGGGGACAGAGACCCAGTACTTC
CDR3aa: CASSHPGLAGTETQYF

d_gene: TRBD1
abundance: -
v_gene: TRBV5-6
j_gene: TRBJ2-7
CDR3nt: TGTGCCAGCAGCCATCCTCCGGGACAGAGAAACTACGAGCAGTACTTC
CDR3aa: CASSHPPGQRNYEQYF

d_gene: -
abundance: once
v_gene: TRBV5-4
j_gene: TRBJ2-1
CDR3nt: TGTGCCGCAACGGGGTATTCCTACAATGAGCAGTTCTTC
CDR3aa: CAATGYSYNEQFF

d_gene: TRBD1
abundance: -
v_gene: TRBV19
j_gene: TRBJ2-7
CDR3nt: TGTGCCAGTAGTTCGGGACAGGGGGGTTCCTACGAGCAGTACTTC
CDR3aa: CASSSGQGGSYEQYF

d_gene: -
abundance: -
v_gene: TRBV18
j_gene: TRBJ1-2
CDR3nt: TGTGCCAGCTCACCACCGGGCGGACGGCCAGCTAACTATGGCTACACCTTC
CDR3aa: CASSPPGGRPANYGYTF

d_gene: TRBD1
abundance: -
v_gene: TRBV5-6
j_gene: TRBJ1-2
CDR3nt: TGTGCCAGCAGTATTCAGGGGGCGGGAGACTATGGCTACACCTTC
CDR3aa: CASSIQGAGDYGYTF

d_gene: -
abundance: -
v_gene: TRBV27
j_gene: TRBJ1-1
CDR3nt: TGTGCCAGCGGACTGACTTTTGAGGGGACTGAAGCTTTCTTT
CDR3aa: CASGLTFEGTEAFF

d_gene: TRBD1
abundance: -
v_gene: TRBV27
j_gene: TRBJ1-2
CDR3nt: TGTGCCAGCAGTTCGATACGGACAGGGTATAGTTCTAACTATGGCTACACCTTC
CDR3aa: CASSSIRTGYSSNYGYTF

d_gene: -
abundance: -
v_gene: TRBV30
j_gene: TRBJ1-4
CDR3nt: TGTGCCTGGAGTCCCGGGATCGGAGGAGGGGAACTGTTTTTT
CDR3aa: CAWSPGIGGGELFF

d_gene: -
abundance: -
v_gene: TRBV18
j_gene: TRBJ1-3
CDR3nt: TGTGCCAGCTCCCTGGAGTGGGAGGATCTCGGAAACACCATATATTTT
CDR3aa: CASSLEWEDLGNTIYF

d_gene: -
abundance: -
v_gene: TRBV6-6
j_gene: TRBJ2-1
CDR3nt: TGTGCCAGCAGTTACTTCCTGGACCGCGAGCAGTTCTTC
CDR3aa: CASSYFLDREQFF

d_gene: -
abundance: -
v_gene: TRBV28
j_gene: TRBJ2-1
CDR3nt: TGTGCCAGCAGTTTCAATGAGCAGTTCTTC
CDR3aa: CASSFNEQFF

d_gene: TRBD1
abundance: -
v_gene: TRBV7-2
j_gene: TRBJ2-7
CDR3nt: TGTGCCAGCAGCTCCACCGGGACAGTTAACGAGCAGTACTTC
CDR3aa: CASSSTGTVNEQYF

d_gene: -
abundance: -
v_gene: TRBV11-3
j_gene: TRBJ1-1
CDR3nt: TGTGCCAGCAGCGTTGGGTTGCGCACTGAAGCTTTCTTT
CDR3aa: CASSVGLRTEAFF

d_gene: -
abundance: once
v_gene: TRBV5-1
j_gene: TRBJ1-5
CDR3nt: TGCGCCAGCAGCTCCGGCCTTAATAATCAGCCCCAGCATTTT
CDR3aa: CASSSGLNNQPQHF

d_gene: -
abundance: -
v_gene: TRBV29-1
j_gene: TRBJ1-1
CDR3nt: TGCAGCGTTGAACGCGGCAGCCACACTGAAGCTTTCTTT
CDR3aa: CSVERGSHTEAFF

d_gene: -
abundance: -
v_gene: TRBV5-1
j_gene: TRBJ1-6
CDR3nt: TGCGCCAGCAGCTTGGAGGAAGTCCAAAATTCACCCCTCCACTTT
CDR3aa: CASSLEEVQNSPLHF

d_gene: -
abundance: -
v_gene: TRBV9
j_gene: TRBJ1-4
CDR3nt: TGTGCCAGCAGCGTAGTGGGAGGTGAAAAACTGTTTTTT
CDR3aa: CASSVVGGEKLFF

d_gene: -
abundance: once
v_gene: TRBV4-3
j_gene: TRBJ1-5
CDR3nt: TGCGCCAGCAGCCAAGATCTGGGGGATCAGCCCCAGCATTTT
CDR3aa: CASSQDLGDQPQHF

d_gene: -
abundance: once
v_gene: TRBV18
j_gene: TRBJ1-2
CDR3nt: TGTGCCAGCTCACCAGGCAGCTATGGCTACACCTTC
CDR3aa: CASSPGSYGYTF

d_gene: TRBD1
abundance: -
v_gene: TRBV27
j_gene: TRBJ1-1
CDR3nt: TGTGCCAGCAGTTTCGACGGACAGGGGGATTTTACTGAAGCTTTCTTT
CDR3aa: CASSFDGQGDFTEAFF

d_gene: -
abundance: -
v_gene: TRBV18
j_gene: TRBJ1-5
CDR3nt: TGTGCCAGCTCACCACGTTTAGAAGGAGCGGGTCAGCCCCAGCATTTT
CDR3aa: CASSPRLEGAGQPQHF

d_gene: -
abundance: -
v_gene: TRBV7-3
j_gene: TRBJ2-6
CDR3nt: TGTGCCAGCAGCTTCGGGGGAGCTGGGGCCAACGTCCTGACTTTC
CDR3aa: CASSFGGAGANVLTF

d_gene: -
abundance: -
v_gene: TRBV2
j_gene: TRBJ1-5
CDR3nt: TGTGCCAGCACCAGGGTAGTAAGCAATCAGCCCCAGCATTTT
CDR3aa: CASTRVVSNQPQHF

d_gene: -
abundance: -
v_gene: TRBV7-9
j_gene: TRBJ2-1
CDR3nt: TGTGCCAGCAGCCCGAGGGGCTCCTACAATGAGCAGTTCTTC
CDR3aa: CASSPRGSYNEQFF

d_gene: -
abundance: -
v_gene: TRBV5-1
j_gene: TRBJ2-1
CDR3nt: TGCGCCAGCAGCTTGGGGCCCCCCCGCGGCAGCAATGAGCAGTTCTTC
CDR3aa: CASSLGPPRGSNEQFF

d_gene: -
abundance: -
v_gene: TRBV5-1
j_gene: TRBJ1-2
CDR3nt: TGCGCCAGCAGCTTGAATTTGGTATCCGACGGCTACACCTTC
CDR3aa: CASSLNLVSDGYTF

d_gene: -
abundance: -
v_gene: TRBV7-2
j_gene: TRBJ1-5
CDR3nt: TGTGCCAGCAGCTTAGCAGGGAGGGGGTCCCAGCCCCAGCATTTT
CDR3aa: CASSLAGRGSQPQHF

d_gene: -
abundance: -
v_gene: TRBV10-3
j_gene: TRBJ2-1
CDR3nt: TGTGCCATCAGCGTCGCCGGGGGACAACACAATGAGCAGTTCTTC
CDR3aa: CAISVAGGQHNEQFF

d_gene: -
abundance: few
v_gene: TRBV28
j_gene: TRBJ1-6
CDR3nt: TGTGCCAGCAGCGACAGGACACGGTCACCCCTCCACTTT
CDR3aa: CASSDRTRSPLHF

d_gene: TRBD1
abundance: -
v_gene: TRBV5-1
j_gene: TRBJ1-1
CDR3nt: TGCGCCAGCAGCTTAGGGGACAGGGGACCCACTGAAGCTTTCTTT
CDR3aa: CASSLGDRGPTEAFF